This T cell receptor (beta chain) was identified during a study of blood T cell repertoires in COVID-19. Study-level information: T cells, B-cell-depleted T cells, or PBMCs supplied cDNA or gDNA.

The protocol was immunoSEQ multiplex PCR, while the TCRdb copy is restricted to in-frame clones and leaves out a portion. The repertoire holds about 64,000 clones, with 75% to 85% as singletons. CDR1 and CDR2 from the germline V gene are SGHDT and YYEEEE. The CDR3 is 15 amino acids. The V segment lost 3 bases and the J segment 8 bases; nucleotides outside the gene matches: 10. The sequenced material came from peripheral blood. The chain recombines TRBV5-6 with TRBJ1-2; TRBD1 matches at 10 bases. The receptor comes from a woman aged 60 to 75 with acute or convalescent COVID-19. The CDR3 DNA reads TGTGCCAGCAGCTCGATGGGACAGGGGTCTGGGGGCTACACCTTC. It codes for CASSSMGQGSGGYTF.